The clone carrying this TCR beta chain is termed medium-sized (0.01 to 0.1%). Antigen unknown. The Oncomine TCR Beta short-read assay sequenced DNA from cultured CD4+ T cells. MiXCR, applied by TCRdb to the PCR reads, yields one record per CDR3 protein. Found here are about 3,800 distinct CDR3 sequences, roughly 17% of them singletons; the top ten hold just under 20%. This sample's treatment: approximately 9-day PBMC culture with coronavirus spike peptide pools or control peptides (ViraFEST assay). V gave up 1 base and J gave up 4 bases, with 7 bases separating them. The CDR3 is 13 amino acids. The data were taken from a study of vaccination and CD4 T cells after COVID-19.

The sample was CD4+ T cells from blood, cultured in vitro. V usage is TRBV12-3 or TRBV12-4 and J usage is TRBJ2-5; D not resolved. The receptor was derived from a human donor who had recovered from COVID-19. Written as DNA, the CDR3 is TGTGCCAGCAGTTTAGTCGGCGGAGAGACCCAGTACTTC. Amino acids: CASSLVGGETQYF.